This TCR beta chain came from a study of T cell responses to AZD1222 COVID-19 vaccine. Concerning this clone: The antigen remains undetermined.

Whole-study results and caveats: Repertoires were obtained only post-peak T cell response. Regions left unmutated in variants are reportedly the target of nearly half of spike-specific TCRs.

CDR1 and CDR2 (germline): SGHNT, YYREEE (reference sequence). Losses at the gene ends were 3 bases for V and 0 bases for J; bases not matched to a gene: 4. This CDR3 has 15 residues. The data were produced by immunoSEQ multiplex PCR, yet TCRdb's version contains in-frame clones alone and is incomplete. The sample has fewer than 120,000 clones; more than 90% are singletons. The chain couples TRBV5-4 to TRBJ2-7, with 9 positions matching TRBD1. This TCR came from an adult who received the AZD1222 COVID-19 vaccine. Sequences were derived from peripheral blood, sampled 28 days after the second AZD1222 dose. DNA of the CDR3: TGTGCCAGCAGCTCTTGGACAGGGGACTCCTACGAGCAGTACTTC. Amino acid sequence: CASSSWTGDSYEQYF.